The source of this T cell receptor beta chain is a study of OX40 agonist ivuxolimab in advanced cancers. For the study in its entirety: Ivuxolimab was a fully human IgG2 agonistic monoclonal antibody targeting the costimulatory receptor OX40 (CD134). The paper reports the monotherapy dose-escalation portion (N of about 51 patients) of the phase I ivuxolimab trial. Among the roughly 52 dose-escalation patients, around 20 had hepatocellular carcinoma, approximately 15 melanoma, 9 renal cell carcinoma and 9 head and neck cancer. Patients were allowed to have had prior anti-PD-1, anti-PD-L1 or anti-CTLA-4 therapy, and approximately 43% of the dose-escalation patients had previously received checkpoint inhibitors. Peripheral TCRbeta sequencing aimed to test whether ivuxolimab altered TCR sequence diversity and caused clonal T-cell expansion. In the dose-escalation cohort, approximately 82% of patients were male, and the mean age was 60 years with a range of roughly 23 to 79. Intravenous ivuxolimab was administered to patients every 2 weeks at six dose levels: 0.01, 0.1, 0.3, 1.5, 3 and 10 mg/kg. Partial responses were achieved by three dose-escalation patients, of whom one had hepatocellular carcinoma and two had cutaneous melanoma. General conclusions and limits of the study: Low levels of normalized T-cell clonal expansion were also seen in some nonresponding patients. At doses of 0.1 to 3.0 mg/kg, clonal expansion of both CD4+ and CD8+ T cells in blood was seen between baseline and week 6. Which antigens the clonally expanded peripheral T cells were specific for was not determined. After ivuxolimab, CD8+ T cells had more expanded clones than CD4+ T cells on average. In the 0.1-3.0 mg/kg groups, partial responders had among the lowest normalized peripheral clonal expansion, particularly in CD8+ T cells.

Trimmed from V: 2 bases; trimmed from J: 2 bases; junction bases lacking a gene match: 3. The germline V gene sets CDR1 to MNHNS and CDR2 to SASEGT. From cysteine to phenylalanine, the CDR3 is 15 amino acids long. Just CDR3 DNA is preserved here, 45 bases in frame from base 1. For sequencing of the TCRbeta CDR3 region, genomic DNA was extracted from the sorted cells. TCRbeta CDR3 regions were sequenced using the immunoSEQ Assay. TCRdb carries this immuneACCESS record with in-frame sequences only. Its versions omit some clonotypes, under half of them owing to an unresolved V gene in the studies checked, with the rest unexplained. The table for this sample lists tens of thousands of clones; around nine tenths of them were counted only once. The top ten hold about 0.77% of the sample. The trial excluded patients who had a history of autoimmune disease or were on systemic immunosuppression. Peripheral blood for TCR sequencing was drawn from every dose cohort at baseline, at cycle 4 day 1 and at cycle 7 day 1. The samples were taken from a phase I, first-in-human, multicenter, open-label dose-escalation trial of ivuxolimab. Adults with locally advanced or metastatic melanoma, renal cell, hepatocellular, or head and neck squamous cell carcinoma were enrolled in the trial. CD4+ and CD8+ T cells were sorted separately from peripheral blood before TCR sequencing.

Remarks on this clone: What this receptor recognizes is not known. Base qualities are not recorded, but no much larger clone differs from it by a single base.

Rearrangement joined TRBV6-1 to TRBJ2-3, with 8 middle bases fitting TRBD2. The receptor's source is an adult with an advanced solid tumor such as melanoma, head and neck, liver or kidney cancer. Sequencing used CD4+ or CD8+ T cells sorted from blood, obtained in a trial of the OX40 agonist ivuxolimab. The CDR3 loop reads CASSEMGLVTDTQYF. The DNA reads TGTGCCAGCAGTGAAATGGGACTAGTCACAGATACGCAGTATTTT.